The 21 T cell receptor beta chains reported below all come from one sample, sequenced in a study of T cell repertoires in cytomegalovirus infection. TCRdb itself ran the reads through MiXCR, one entry per CDR3 protein. The sample lists around 450,000 distinct CDR3 sequences, about 33% occurring once. Sequenced sample: PBMCs. These receptors were collected from a human donor in good health (CMV status not recorded). Some clones in this sample may be carry-over from other donors' samples.

CDR3 bases: TGTGCCAGCTCACCAGCGGACCCGGGGGTATCCTACGAGCAGTACTTC. Amino acid sequence: CASSPADPGVSYEQYF. The rearrangement uses TRBV18 and TRBJ2-7; TRBD2 might be the D (6 bases). Between the trimmed V and J ends, which lost 2 bases and 1 base, there was a span of 15 bases. Germline CDR1 KGHSH, CDR2 LQKENI. This CDR3 region has 16 residues.

At least ten counts were recorded for this clonotype. This chain links TRBV7-2 with TRBJ1-3; 8 nucleotides line up with TRBD1. Germline CDR1 and CDR2: SGHTA and FQGNSA. Germline trimming cut 5 bases from V and 4 bases from J; bases unmatched to any gene: 7. This CDR3 is 15 amino acids long. CDR3 coding DNA: TGTGCCAGCAGCGAGGGGGCAGGGGGCGGAAACACCATATATTTT. This translates into CASSEGAGGGNTIYF. The full variable domain, in which reference TRBV7-2 and TRBJ1-3 provide the parts outside the CDR3, is GAGVSQSPSNKVTEKGKDVELRCDPISGHTALYWYRQSLGQGLEFLIYFQGNSAPDKSGLPSDRFSAERTGGSVSTLTIQRTQQEDSAVYLCASSEGAGGGNTIYFGEGSWLTVV.

This clonotype has more than one count but fewer than ten. The chain links TRBV7-8 to TRBJ2-3; 14 bases are a match to TRBD2. This CDR3 spans 16 amino acids. V lost 5 bases and J lost 6; bases outside the gene matches: 7. CDR1 and CDR2 from the germline V gene are SGHVS and FQNEAQ. This CDR3 reads CASSRRLAGGGDTQYF. CDR3 DNA: TGTGCCAGCAGCCGCAGACTAGCGGGGGGGGGGGATACGCAGTATTTT. The full variable domain, rest sourced from reference TRBV7-8 and TRBJ2-3, is GAGVSQSPRYKVAKRGQDVALRCDPISGHVSLFWYQQALGQGPEFLTYFQNEAQLDKSGLPSDRFFAERPEGSVSTLKIQRTQQEDSAVYLCASSRRLAGGGDTQYFGPGTRLTVL.

Notes on this clonotype: The junction and the germline gene differ at one end; a read error may be behind it. The rearrangement uses TRBV19 and TRBJ1-2; D ambiguous. This CDR3 has 14 residues. Germline-derived CDR1 and CDR2 are LNHDA and SQIVND (reference sequence). In DNA form, the CDR3 reads TGTGCCAGTAGTGAACCCGAGAAGCGGAATGGCGACACCTTC. The encoded protein is CASSEPEKRNGDTF. The variable domain in full, completed from reference TRBV19 and TRBJ1-2, reads DGGITQSPKYLFRKEGQNVTLSCEQNLNHDAMYWYRQDPGQGLRLIYYSQIVNDFQKGDIAEGYSVSREKKESFPLTVTSAQKNPTAFYLCASSEPEKRNGDTFGSGTRLTVV.

The table lists this clonotype with a count of one. The chain combines TRBV6-2 or TRBV6-3 with TRBJ1-2, with D hard to call. V was trimmed by 3 bases and J by 3 bases, leaving 11 bases between them. The CDR3 consists of 14 residues. Per the germline V gene, CDR1 is MNHEY and CDR2 is SVGEGT. The CDR3 region is CASSYMARDYGYTF. For the CDR3, the DNA is TGTGCCAGCAGTTATATGGCCAGAGACTATGGCTACACCTTC.

For this clonotype: Its ends do not fully match the called genes, so a read error is possible. The chain uses TRBV18 and TRBJ1-2; D ambiguous. The germline V gene has CDR1 KGHSH and CDR2 LQKENI. The CDR3 is 15 amino acids. The CDR3 region has the DNA TGTGCCAGCTCACCGGGAGCCAAATCGGGCTATGGCTACAACTTC. Residues: CASSPGAKSGYGYNF.

Of note for this clonotype: Sequence at one end of the junction differs from germline and may be a read error. Here the CDR3 reads CACSQGDRVGEKLFF. The CDR3 nucleotides are TGCGCCTGCAGCCAAGGGGACAGGGTGGGGGAAAAACTGTTTTTT. The V call is TRBV4-1, the J call TRBJ1-4; 9 nucleotides match TRBD1. Germline values: CDR1 MGHRA, CDR2 YSYEKL. CDR3 length: 15 residues.

This clonotype has just a few counts. The chain employs TRBV6-5 and TRBJ1-6; 7 bases align to TRBD1. The CDR3 extends over 16 amino acids. CDR1 is MNHEY, CDR2 SVGAGI, per germline. Trimming took 2 bases from V and 9 from J; bases not matched to a gene: 10. The DNA of the CDR3 is TGTGCCAGCAGTTACGAGACAGGGATTCGGTCTTCACCCCTCCACTTT. Translation: CASSYETGIRSSPLHF.

This clonotype appeared a few times. DNA for the CDR3: TGTGCCAGCAGCTTAGCGGGTCGGGGGTCGGATGAGCAGTTCTTC. Its protein product is CASSLAGRGSDEQFF. This chain joins TRBV7-6 and TRBJ2-1; perhaps TRBD2 as D (6 bases). The length of the CDR3 is 15 residues. Germline V gene sequence: CDR1 SGHVS, CDR2 FNYEAQ. Trimming cost V 0 bases and J 8 bases, with 14 bases left between them.

The chain uses TRBV20-1 and TRBJ2-1; D might be TRBD2 (6 bases). The CDR3 spans 15 residues. The germline V and J ends were trimmed by 3 bases and 0 bases, with 12 bases remaining between them. Germline loops: CDR1 DFQATT, CDR2 SNEGSKA (reference sequence). CDR3 loop: CSARLAGISYNEQFF. The CDR3 DNA sequence: TGCAGTGCTAGGCTGGCGGGGATCTCCTACAATGAGCAGTTCTTC.

About this clonotype itself: Its ends do not fully match the called genes, so a read error is possible. The J gene is TRBJ2-7, the V gene TRBV12-3 or TRBV12-4; the match to TRBD2 covers 14 bases. The CDR3 is 15 amino acids. The CDR3 DNA reads TGTTCCAGCAGTTTGGGACTAGCGGGAGCCTACGAGCAGTACTTC. Encoded protein: CSSSLGLAGAYEQYF.

This clonotype was detected a few times. A read error may produce the germline difference seen at one junction end. The genes are TRBV6-1 and TRBJ2-2; D uncertain. In germline, CDR1 is MNHNS, CDR2 SASEGT. The CDR3 extends over 15 amino acids. The CDR3 protein is CASSGARTNTGELFF. As DNA, the CDR3 is TGTGCCAGCAGTGGGGCTAGGACGAATACCGGGGAGCTGTTTTTT.

This clonotype was observed at least ten times. The J gene is TRBJ2-3, the V gene TRBV7-8; TRBD2 matches at 10 bases. The J segment lost 2 bases and the V segment lost 5 bases, leaving 19 bases of the junction unmatched. Germline V gene data show CDR1 as SGHVS and CDR2 as FQNEAQ. The CDR3 contains 20 residues. The CDR3 sequence: CASSHTDVIAGGTTTDTQYF. The DNA of the CDR3 is TGTGCCAGCAGCCACACGGATGTAATAGCGGGGGGCACAACCACAGATACGCAGTATTTT.

V gene TRBV6-2 or TRBV6-3 combines with J gene TRBJ2-1; D gene ambiguous. V was clipped by 6 bases and J by 6 bases, with 15 bases between them. CDR3 length equals 14 residues. The germline V gene encodes CDR1 MNHEY and CDR2 SVGEGT. The CDR3, as DNA: TGTGCCAGCAGCCGAACAGAACCGCTCAATGAGCAGTTCTTC. Its protein is CASSRTEPLNEQFF.

V is TRBV11-2 and J is TRBJ2-3, with D unresolved. Germline CDR1 is SGHAT and CDR2 is FQNNGV. The V and J ends lost 4 bases and 6 bases respectively, with 14 bases between them. CDR3 length equals 14 residues. The CDR3 here is CASSSPGPADTQYF. The DNA of the CDR3 is TGTGCCAGCAGCTCACCTGGACCTGCGGATACGCAGTATTTT.

The chain links TRBV7-9 to TRBJ2-1; 8 nucleotides agree with TRBD2. Germline V gene lookup returns CDR1 SEHNR and CDR2 FQNEAQ (reference sequence). The V gene end was trimmed by 5 bases and the J gene end by 0 bases; junction bases not matched to a gene: 9. The CDR3 loop spans 17 amino acids. The CDR3 nucleotides are TGTGCCAGCAGCCAACGGGGGGGGATGGGCTCCTACAATGAGCAGTTCTTC. Its translation is CASSQRGGMGSYNEQFF.

The V gene is TRBV10-2, the J gene TRBJ2-7, with 13 positions matching TRBD2. This CDR3 has 16 residues. Germline V gene data show CDR1 as WSHSY and CDR2 as SAAADI. Germline trimming cut 2 bases from V and 2 bases from J; bases unmatched to any gene: 3. DNA of the CDR3: TGCGCCAGCAGTGAGATTGGACTAGCGGGAGCCTACGAGCAGTACTTC. Protein sequence: CASSEIGLAGAYEQYF.

This clonotype occurred many times. The chain employs TRBV7-2 and TRBJ1-5; D remains unclear. Trimming pared 1 base from V and 3 bases from J, leaving 4 bases between. Per germline, CDR1 SGHTA and CDR2 FQGNSA. The CDR3 consists of 13 residues. CDR3: CASSLEHNQPQHF. In DNA, the CDR3 is TGTGCCAGCAGCTTAGAACACAATCAGCCCCAGCATTTT.

Ten or more counts support this clonotype. The chain carries TRBV7-2 and TRBJ2-1; 9 bases are shared with TRBD2. Germline V gene lookup returns CDR1 SGHTA and CDR2 FQGNSA. V trimming: 5 bases; J trimming: 5 bases; junction bases outside the gene matches: 4. The CDR3 runs to 14 residues. CDR3 loop: CASSKGLANNEQFF. The CDR3 nucleotides are TGTGCCAGCAGCAAGGGACTAGCTAACAATGAGCAGTTCTTC.

The table lists this clonotype with many counts. The chain couples TRBV7-9 to TRBJ1-2, with D unresolved. The CDR3 consists of 13 residues. The V and J ends lost 0 bases and 2 bases respectively, with 4 bases between them. Germline-derived CDR1 and CDR2 are SEHNR and FQNEAQ (reference sequence). For the CDR3, the DNA is TGTGCCAGCAGCTTAGCGAGCAACTATGGCTACACCTTC. This codes for CASSLASNYGYTF.

This clonotype was seen a handful of times. The CDR3 nucleotides are TGTGCCAGCGAGGGACTAGCGGGGGGCCGCACAGATACGCAGTATTTT. Protein product: CASEGLAGGRTDTQYF. The chain joins TRBV6-1 to TRBJ2-3; TRBD2 matches 15 bases. This CDR3 has 16 residues. V was pared by 8 bases and J by 1 base, with 4 bases of the junction left unmatched. Germline lookup yields CDR1 MNHNS and CDR2 SASEGT.